The 14 T cell receptor beta chains listed next were all sequenced from one sample in a study of cytomegalovirus exposure and HLA in healthy donors. Primers: 60 Vbeta forward and 13 Jbeta reverse. Assay used: immunoSEQ multiplex PCR; TCRdb lists only in-frame clones, some missing. Here the sample spans over 150,000 clones, approximately 80% being singletons. The sequenced sample was PBMCs. The source of these receptors is a middle-aged woman in good health and CMV-seropositive.

The sample holds a few counts of this clone. The V gene is TRBV7-2, the J gene TRBJ2-5; 7 bases fit TRBD2. The J call is in doubt because the DNA end fits TRBJ2-7 better. Germline V gives CDR1 SGHTA, CDR2 FQGNSA. The CDR3 is 12 amino acids. The CDR3 protein is CASSWEGREQYF. CDR3 nucleotide sequence: TGTGCCAGCAGCTGGGAGGGCCGCGAGCAGTACTTC.

The chain is built from TRBV6-5 and TRBJ1-1; D gene ambiguous. The germline CDR1 and CDR2 sequences are MNHEY and SVGAGI. V gave up 2 bases and J gave up 3 bases, with 10 bases separating them. The CDR3 has 14 residues. CDR3 protein: CASSYSRGDTEAFF. The CDR3 DNA is TGTGCCAGCAGTTACAGCCGCGGGGACACTGAAGCTTTCTTT.

The chain employs TRBV19 and TRBJ1-1; 9 positions agree with TRBD1. This CDR3 is 16 amino acids long. After removal of 5 bases from V and 5 bases from J, the junction contained 12 bases not matched to a gene. Per germline, CDR1 LNHDA and CDR2 SQIVND (reference sequence). CDR3 nucleotides: TGTGCCAGTAGTGTGGACAGGGGCCAGACCCGTACTGAAGCTTTCTTT. Encoded protein: CASSVDRGQTRTEAFF.

This chain uses TRBV5-5 with TRBJ1-4, with D possibly TRBD1 on 5 matching bases. This CDR3 has 14 amino acids. Trimming removed 0 bases at V and 6 bases at J, with 9 bases between. The V gene's germline CDR1 is SGHKS and CDR2 YYEKEE (reference sequence). CDR3 DNA: TGTGCCAGCAGCTTGGGTAGGGGTTATGAAAAACTGTTTTTT. This codes for CASSLGRGYEKLFF.

Here the CDR3 reads CASSLAGLAGRNTGELFF. Here the CDR3 DNA reads TGTGCCAGCAGCTTGGCCGGACTAGCGGGGCGGAACACCGGGGAGCTGTTTTTT. J is TRBJ2-2 and V is TRBV5-4, with 12 bases lining up with TRBD2. The CDR3 is 18 residues long. The germline gives CDR1 SGHNT, CDR2 YYREEE (reference sequence). The V gene end was trimmed by 0 bases and the J gene end by 1 base; junction bases not matched to a gene: 4.

The chain is built from TRBV28 and TRBJ2-5; D unresolved. The J call may be incorrect, as the DNA end agrees better with TRBJ2-7. Germline V lookup: CDR1 MDHEN, CDR2 SYDVKM. The CDR3 runs 11 residues. The CDR3 DNA is TGTGCCAGCAGCCAAAGATACGAGCAGTACTTC. It specifies CASSQRYEQYF.

The rearrangement joins TRBV5-8 to TRBJ2-7; 8 positions match TRBD1. The V and J ends lost 2 bases and 5 bases, in that order; junction bases with no gene match: 9. Per the germline V gene, CDR1 is SGHTS and CDR2 is YDEGEE. The CDR3 is 15 amino acids. CDR3 protein: CASSFGDRPFNEQYF. CDR3 DNA sequence: TGTGCCAGCAGCTTTGGGGACAGGCCCTTCAACGAGCAGTACTTC.

The V call is TRBV6-5, the J call TRBJ1-1, with TRBD1 as a possible D gene (6 bases). The V gene lost 6 bases and the J gene lost 14 bases, with 16 bases spanning the gap. The length of the CDR3 is 11 residues. The germline V gene has CDR1 MNHEY and CDR2 SVGAGI. The CDR3, as DNA: TGTGCCAGCAGAATGGGACATTTCCCATTCTTT. This encodes CASRMGHFPFF.

V usage is TRBV30 and J usage is TRBJ2-7; 14 bases fit TRBD2. CDR3 size: 16 residues. Losses at the gene ends were 2 bases for V and 7 bases for J; bases not matched to a gene: 10. The germline V gene has CDR1 GTSNPN and CDR2 SVGIG (reference sequence). The CDR3 region is CAWSPRGLAGGREQYF. In DNA, the CDR3 is TGTGCCTGGAGTCCAAGAGGACTAGCGGGAGGACGGGAGCAGTACTTC. Filled out from reference TRBV30 and TRBJ2-7, the complete variable domain reads SQTIHQWPATLVQPVGSPLSLECTVEGTSNPNLYWYRQAAGRGLQLLFYSVGIGQISSEVPQNLSASRPQDRQFILSSKKLLLSDSGFYLCAWSPRGLAGGREQYFGPGTRLTVT.

V is TRBV6-1 and J is TRBJ2-5; 10 nucleotides match TRBD2. The CDR3 spans 17 residues. CDR1 and CDR2 from the germline V gene are MNHNS and SASEGT. V dropped 2 bases and J dropped 6; count of bases not matched to a gene: 12. The CDR3 spells CASSESGASGSVKTQYF. The CDR3 DNA reads as TGTGCCAGCAGTGAATCGGGGGCTAGCGGGAGTGTGAAGACCCAGTACTTC.

Of note for this clone: An end of the junction differs from the germline gene, which may be a read error. This sequence joins TRBV6-1 and TRBJ2-7; D is uncertain. CDR1 MNHNS and CDR2 SASEGT come from the germline V gene. This CDR3 spans 14 amino acids. The CDR3: CASREVRAPYEQYF. The DNA of the CDR3 is TGTGCCAGCAGGGAAGTTCGAGCCCCCTACGAGCAGTACTTC.

This sequence joins TRBV4-1 and TRBJ1-1; D possibly corresponds to TRBD1 (6 bases). V gave up 3 bases and J gave up 0 bases, with 8 bases separating them. The CDR3 totals 14 residues. Germline assignment: CDR1 MGHRA and CDR2 YSYEKL. CDR3 nucleotides: TGCGCCAGCAGCCAGACAGGCGTGAACACTGAAGCTTTCTTT. Translation: CASSQTGVNTEAFF.

This chain joins TRBV7-3 and TRBJ2-3; TRBD2 is a possible D gene (5 bases). Germline-derived CDR1 and CDR2 are SGHTA and FQGTGA. This CDR3 region has 13 residues. With 6 bases removed from V and 3 bases from J, the gap between germline ends came to 10 bases. The CDR3 region is CASSYSGTDTQYF. The CDR3 DNA is TGTGCCAGCAGTTATTCGGGAACAGATACGCAGTATTTT.

The chain uses TRBV6-1 and TRBJ2-3, with D maybe TRBD1 (5 bases). The CDR3 is 16 residues long. The germline V and J ends were trimmed by 0 bases and 6 bases, with 16 bases remaining between them. CDR1 and CDR2 (germline): MNHNS, SASEGT. CDR3 amino acids: CASSEAFRTPPDTQYF. The CDR3 DNA sequence: TGTGCCAGCAGTGAAGCTTTCAGGACACCGCCGGATACGCAGTATTTT.